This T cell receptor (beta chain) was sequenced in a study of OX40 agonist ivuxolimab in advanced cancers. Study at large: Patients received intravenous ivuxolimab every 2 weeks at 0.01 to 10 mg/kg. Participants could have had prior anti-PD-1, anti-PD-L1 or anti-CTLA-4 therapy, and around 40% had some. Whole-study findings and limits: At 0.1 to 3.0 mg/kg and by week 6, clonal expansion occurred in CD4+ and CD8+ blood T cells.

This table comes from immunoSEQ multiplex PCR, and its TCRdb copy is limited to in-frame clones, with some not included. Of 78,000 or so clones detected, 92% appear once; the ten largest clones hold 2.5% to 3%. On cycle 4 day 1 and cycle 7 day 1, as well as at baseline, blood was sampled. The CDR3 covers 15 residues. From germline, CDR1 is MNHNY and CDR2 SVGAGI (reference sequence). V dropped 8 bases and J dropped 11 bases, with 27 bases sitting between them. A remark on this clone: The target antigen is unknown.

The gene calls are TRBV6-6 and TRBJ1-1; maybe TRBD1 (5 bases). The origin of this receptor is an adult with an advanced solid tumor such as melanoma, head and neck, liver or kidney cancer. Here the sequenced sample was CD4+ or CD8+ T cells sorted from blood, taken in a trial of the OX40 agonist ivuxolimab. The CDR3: CASSTPGRGTFLAFF. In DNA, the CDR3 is TGTGCCAGCTCCACCCCGGGACGGGGAACATTTTTGGCTTTCTTT.